Presented here are 24 T cell receptor beta chains from one specimen sequenced in a study of T cell responses to AZD1222 COVID-19 vaccine. Measured with immunoSEQ multiplex PCR; TCRdb has only the in-frame clones, and not every one. Among about 72,000 clones listed, just over 85% were seen once. The sequencing used peripheral blood, collected on day 0 of AZD1222 vaccination. These TCRs come from an adult in good health.

The gene calls are TRBV6-4 and TRBJ2-1; 10 bases are shared with TRBD2. Looked up from germline, CDR1 is MRHNA and CDR2 is SNTAGT. The V gene end was trimmed by 4 bases and the J gene end by 3 bases; junction bases not matched to a gene: 3. The CDR3 covers 15 residues. The CDR3: CASSAAGGDYNEQFF. The CDR3 DNA is TGTGCCAGCAGTGCAGCGGGGGGGGACTACAATGAGCAGTTCTTC.

This rearrangement joins TRBV10-2 to TRBJ1-4; no clear D. The CDR3 is 14 residues long. Trimming shortened V by 5 bases and J by 0 bases, and 7 bases separated the two germline ends. CDR1 is WSHSY, CDR2 SAAADI, per germline. CDR3 in amino acids: CASSWDATNEKLFF. Here the CDR3 DNA reads TGCGCCAGCAGTTGGGATGCAACTAATGAAAAACTGTTTTTT.

This clone has just one count. The gene calls are TRBV7-2 and TRBJ1-1; D uncertain. V lost 5 bases and J 1 base, leaving 14 bases between the germline ends. CDR1 SGHTA and CDR2 FQGNSA come from the germline V gene. The CDR3 is 15 residues long. The CDR3 DNA sequence: TGTGCCAGCAGCCCGCGGACGGTTGGGAACACTGAAGCTTTCTTT. Its protein product is CASSPRTVGNTEAFF.

This clone was observed a single time. This rearrangement joins TRBV28 to TRBJ1-1, with D possibly TRBD1 on 5 matching bases. The CDR3 contains 15 residues. Germline loops: CDR1 MDHEN, CDR2 SYDVKM. The V gene lost 3 bases and the J gene lost 4 bases, with 15 bases spanning the gap. The CDR3 reads CASSFFGAGATEAFF. In DNA form, the CDR3 reads TGTGCCAGCAGTTTCTTTGGGGCCGGGGCCACTGAAGCTTTCTTT. The full variable domain, completed using reference TRBV28 and TRBJ1-1, is DVKVTQSSRYLVKRTGEKVFLECVQDMDHENMFWYRQDPGLGLRLIYFSYDVKMKEKGDIPEGYSVSREKKERFSLILESASTNQTSMYLCASSFFGAGATEAFFGQGTRLTVV.

The chain carries TRBV7-3 and TRBJ2-7; possibly TRBD1 or TRBD2 for D (7 bases each). The V gene lost 3 bases and the J gene lost 11 bases, with 17 bases spanning the gap. The CDR3 length is 13 residues. Germline V gene lookup returns CDR1 SGHTA and CDR2 FQGTGA. CDR3 residues: CASSFVPGGGKYF. The CDR3 DNA is TGTGCCAGCAGCTTCGTCCCAGGGGGGGGAAAGTACTTC.

This clone has a handful of counts. The rearrangement links TRBV19 to TRBJ1-3; D remains unclear. Germline-derived CDR1 and CDR2 are LNHDA and SQIVND (reference sequence). This CDR3 is 16 amino acids long. Trimming stripped 5 bases from V and 1 base from J, with 15 bases between. The CDR3 sequence is CASSETLEGSGNTIYF. The CDR3 DNA reads as TGTGCCAGTAGTGAGACCCTTGAAGGTTCTGGAAACACCATATATTTT.

This clone has only a few counts. The CDR3 nucleotides read TGCGCCAGCAGCTTGGACCCCCCTGGGCAGATTGTTAATTTCCACTATGGCTACACCTTC. Residues: CASSLDPPGQIVNFHYGYTF. The chain is built from TRBV5-1 and TRBJ1-2, with D hard to call. CDR3 length: 20 residues. Trimming took 0 bases from V and 3 from J, leaving 27 bases between them. CDR1 is SGHRS and CDR2 is YFSETQ in the germline V gene.

The chain links TRBV5-4 to TRBJ1-3; 7 bases map to TRBD1. The CDR3 has 15 amino acids. The germline V gene has CDR1 SGHNT and CDR2 YYREEE (reference sequence). J gave up 2 bases and V 4 bases, and 6 bases lay outside the gene matches. The CDR3 DNA follows: TGTGCCAGCAGCCTGGGGACAGACCCTGGAAACACCATATATTTT. Amino acid sequence: CASSLGTDPGNTIYF.

The chain joins TRBV19 to TRBJ2-1, with TRBD2 matching 7 bases. Germline V gene lookup returns CDR1 LNHDA and CDR2 SQIVND (reference sequence). Losses at the gene ends were 7 bases for V and 7 bases for J; bases not matched to a gene: 13. The CDR3 sequence is 15 residues long. The CDR3: CASTSFRGGKNEQFF. DNA of the CDR3: TGTGCCAGTACCTCCTTCCGCGGGGGTAAGAATGAGCAGTTCTTC.

J is TRBJ2-1 and V is TRBV9; 10 bases are a match to TRBD2. Germline CDR1 and CDR2: SGDLS and YYNGEE. This CDR3 contains 16 residues. V shed 3 bases, J shed 7 bases, and the junction held 10 bases outside the gene matches. CDR3 DNA: TGTGCCAGCAGCGCCCGTAGGGTAGCGGGGGGAAATGAGCAGTTCTTC. Amino acid sequence: CASSARRVAGGNEQFF.

This sequence joins TRBV6-5 and TRBJ1-6; 8 bases fit TRBD1. Germline-derived CDR1 and CDR2 are MNHEY and SVGAGI. V was clipped by 2 bases and J by 8 bases; unmatched bases: 2. This CDR3 has 14 residues. The CDR3 reads CASSYADRDSPLHF. CDR3 bases: TGTGCCAGCAGTTACGCGGACAGGGATTCACCCCTCCACTTT.

The genes are TRBV20-1 and TRBJ2-7; TRBD2 matches at 7 bases. The V gene's germline CDR1 is DFQATT and CDR2 SNEGSKA (reference sequence). CDR3 length: 14 amino acids. J gave up 4 bases and V 3 bases, and 9 bases lay outside the gene matches. Written as DNA, the CDR3 is TGCAGTGCTAGTATCTTGAGCGGGATTTACGAGCAGTACTTC. Its protein is CSASILSGIYEQYF.

This clone was recorded only once. The chain links TRBV29-1 to TRBJ2-1, with 10 positions matching TRBD1. The CDR3 is 16 amino acids. Germline V gene data show CDR1 as SQVTM and CDR2 as ANQGSEA. Losses at the gene ends were 2 bases for V and 4 bases for J; bases not matched to a gene: 8. The CDR3 bases are TGCAGCGTTGAAAAAGGGACAGGGGACGGTTACAATGAGCAGTTCTTC. Translating it yields CSVEKGTGDGYNEQFF.

This clone was seen only once. The CDR3, as DNA: TGCAGCGTTGATGTGCGGCTAGCGGGAGCAGATACGCAGTATTTT. Its protein is CSVDVRLAGADTQYF. The V gene is TRBV29-1, the J gene TRBJ2-3; 10 nucleotides align to TRBD2. The CDR3 has 15 residues. V shed 3 bases, J shed 4 bases, and the junction held 7 bases outside the gene matches. Germline CDR1 SQVTM, CDR2 ANQGSEA.

The chain is built from TRBV6-4 and TRBJ2-3, with D tentatively TRBD2 (5 bases). Germline lookup yields CDR1 MRHNA and CDR2 SNTAGT. The CDR3 has 13 residues. V was shortened by 0 bases and J by 8 bases, with 9 bases between the two germline ends. The CDR3 bases are TGTGCCAGCAGTGACTCTCTCGCGGGTACGCAGTATTTT. It translates to CASSDSLAGTQYF.

The chain links TRBV5-1 to TRBJ1-1; D ambiguous. The CDR3 is made up of 13 amino acids. The germline CDR1 and CDR2 sequences are SGHRS and YFSETQ. V gave up 0 bases and J gave up 6 bases, with 9 bases separating them. The CDR3 nucleotides are TGCGCCAGCAGCTTGGTAGGGCAGTCTGAAGCTTTCTTT. It yields the protein CASSLVGQSEAFF.

This clone occurred a few times. This sequence joins TRBV24-1 and TRBJ2-2, with TRBD1 identical over 8 bases. V was pared by 5 bases and J by 2 bases, with 12 bases of the junction left unmatched. Germline loops: CDR1 KGHDR, CDR2 SFDVKD. The CDR3 spans 18 residues. Written as DNA, the CDR3 is TGTGCCACCAGTGGTAGCCCGGACAGGGTACCCAACACCGGGGAGCTGTTTTTT. This codes for CATSGSPDRVPNTGELFF.

The chain carries TRBV7-2 and TRBJ2-1; D unclear. Germline V gene data show CDR1 as SGHTA and CDR2 as FQGNSA. This CDR3 is built from 16 residues. V shed 3 bases and J shed 0 bases, with 12 bases lying between them. CDR3 nucleotides: TGTGCCAGCAGCTTTAGTGGCGGCGCCTCCTACAATGAGCAGTTCTTC. Protein product: CASSFSGGASYNEQFF.

CDR3 in amino acids: CASSDGQGGGQPQHF. CDR3 DNA: TGTGCCAGCAGCGACGGACAGGGTGGTGGTCAGCCCCAGCATTTT. V is TRBV28 and J is TRBJ1-5, with 8 bases matching TRBD1. V gave up 6 bases and J gave up 6 bases; unmatched junction bases: 10. The germline V gene has CDR1 MDHEN and CDR2 SYDVKM. This CDR3 contains 15 residues.

The CDR3 here is CASSLGGSPYEQYF. The CDR3 coding sequence is TGTGCCAGCAGCTTGGGGGGCAGTCCCTACGAGCAGTACTTC. The chain is built from TRBV5-6 and TRBJ2-7; D is possibly TRBD1 (5 bases). Trimming stripped 0 bases from V and 2 bases from J, with 9 bases between. Germline V gene lookup returns CDR1 SGHDT and CDR2 YYEEEE. There are 14 residues in the CDR3.

J is TRBJ2-1 and V is TRBV27; perhaps TRBD2 as D (5 bases). V shed 0 bases and J shed 0 bases, with 6 bases lying between them. CDR1 and CDR2 from the germline V gene are MNHEY and SMNVEV (reference sequence). The CDR3 totals 15 residues. The DNA of the CDR3 is TGTGCCAGCAGTTTATCAGGGAGCTCCTACAATGAGCAGTTCTTC. This codes for CASSLSGSSYNEQFF.

This clone was detected only once. This sequence joins TRBV9 and TRBJ1-1, with D perhaps TRBD1 (5 bases). The V end was cut by 4 bases, the J end by 5 bases, with 12 bases between. Germline CDR1 and CDR2: SGDLS and YYNGEE. CDR3 length: 13 residues. CDR3 bases: TGTGCCAGCAGCAAACAGGAGGCAACTGAAGCTTTCTTT. Protein: CASSKQEATEAFF.

The chain joins TRBV7-8 to TRBJ2-1, with a tentative D call TRBD2 (6 bases). Germline V CDR1 and CDR2: SGHVS, FQNEAQ. The CDR3 is 15 amino acids. Trimming removed 5 bases from V and 1 base from J, with 12 bases in between. CDR3 in amino acids: CASSPGVGSYNEQFF. In DNA, the CDR3 is TGTGCCAGCAGCCCGGGAGTAGGTTCCTACAATGAGCAGTTCTTC.

The chain is built from TRBV14 and TRBJ1-6; 9 nucleotides align to TRBD1. This CDR3 is 14 amino acids long. Germline CDR1 is SGHDN and CDR2 is FVKESK. V dropped 5 bases and J dropped 7; count of bases not matched to a gene: 3. CDR3 nucleotides: TGTGCCAGCAGCTTAACAGGGGGCAATTCACCCCTCCACTTT. Translating it yields CASSLTGGNSPLHF.